These 16 T cell receptor beta chains originate from one sample sequenced in a study of graft-versus-host responses after intestinal transplantation (dated by TCRdb to about 2021). In the paper's terms, the time point label means: cells obtained before transplantation from donor or recipient. Their target antigens are unknown. To prepare the library, the immunoSEQ multiplex PCR assay was applied. TCRdb obtained this table from immuneACCESS and retained in-frame rearrangements with V and J assigned. These tables miss some clones; where compared with another copy, unresolved V genes account for less than half of the shortfall, and the remainder is unexplained. Within this sample are about 110,000 clones, with more than 90% of them counted one time only. The ten biggest clones cover roughly 0.23% of the sample. The material was unstimulated CD4+ T cells sorted from spleen or lymph node cells, obtained before transplant. The receptors were sampled from a human donor who was the organ donor for an intestinal transplant.

The chain links TRBV30 to TRBJ1-1, with D hard to call. This CDR3 comprises 16 residues. Germline CDR1 is GTSNPN and CDR2 is SVGIG (reference sequence). V lost 1 base to trimming and J lost 1 base, with 16 bases between them. The CDR3 sequence is CAWSAPLRTANTEAFF. The CDR3, as DNA: TGTGCCTGGAGTGCGCCATTACGGACGGCGAACACTGAAGCTTTCTTT.

This clone has only one observation. J is TRBJ2-3 and V is TRBV10-3, with D perhaps matching TRBD2 (6 bases). There are 17 residues in the CDR3. Germline assignment: CDR1 ENHRY and CDR2 SYGVKD. V lost 0 bases and J lost 2, with 15 bases in between. CDR3 in DNA: TGTGCCATCAGTGAGTCGAGGAGGGACTTGTACACAGATACGCAGTATTTT. This encodes CAISESRRDLYTDTQYF.

This clone was detected once. The chain couples TRBV25-1 to TRBJ2-7; TRBD2 agrees at 14 bases. Trimming took 4 bases from V and 6 from J; bases not matched to a gene: 2. This CDR3 has 14 amino acids. CDR1 and CDR2 (germline): MGHDK, SYGVNS. CDR3 DNA: TGTGCCAGCAGTGGACTAGCGGGAGGGCCCGAGCAGTACTTC. Amino acids: CASSGLAGGPEQYF.

This chain links TRBV28 with TRBJ2-5; TRBD2 aligns across 8 bases. Germline trimming cut 4 bases from V and 5 bases from J; bases unmatched to any gene: 12. The CDR3 has 16 residues. Germline loops: CDR1 MDHEN, CDR2 SYDVKM. As DNA, the CDR3 is TGTGCCAGCAGTTCCACGGGAGCGGGAGTTATGGAGACCCAGTACTTC. Translating it yields CASSSTGAGVMETQYF.

The rearrangement uses TRBV7-2 and TRBJ1-2, with D unclear. The germline V and J ends were trimmed by 3 bases and 0 bases, with 14 bases remaining between them. The CDR3 is made up of 16 amino acids. The germline V gene encodes CDR1 SGHTA and CDR2 FQGNSA. The CDR3 is CASSFLADPTNYGYTF. Written as DNA, the CDR3 is TGTGCCAGCAGCTTCCTAGCGGACCCAACTAACTATGGCTACACCTTC.

The V and J genes are TRBV4-2 and TRBJ1-5, with 10 bases matching TRBD1. Looked up from germline, CDR1 is LGHNA and CDR2 is YNFKEQ. The CDR3 is 15 amino acids. J lost 7 bases, V lost 0 bases, and 3 bases had no gene match. The CDR3 protein is CASSQDVDRGQPQHF. CDR3 DNA: TGTGCCAGCAGCCAAGATGTGGACAGGGGGCAGCCCCAGCATTTT.

The chain combines TRBV19 with TRBJ2-1; 11 nucleotides align to TRBD2. Trimming at V came to 5 bases and at J to 4 bases, leaving 13 bases not matched to a gene. The length of the CDR3 is 18 residues. Looked up from germline, CDR1 is LNHDA and CDR2 is SQIVND (reference sequence). CDR3 amino acids: CASSSIRPLAGVYNEQFF. DNA for the CDR3: TGTGCCAGTAGTTCCATTCGACCACTAGCGGGAGTTTACAATGAGCAGTTCTTC.

J is TRBJ2-7 and V is TRBV19, with D tentatively TRBD2 (5 bases). The CDR3 runs 16 residues. V was pared by 5 bases and J by 5 bases, with 22 bases between. In germline, CDR1 is LNHDA, CDR2 SQIVND (reference sequence). The CDR3 DNA reads as TGTGCCAGTAGTCCCTCCACCTTGGGATCGGGGAACGAGCAGTACTTC. Its translation is CASSPSTLGSGNEQYF.

This sequence joins TRBV5-4 and TRBJ1-2; tentative D call: TRBD1 (5 bases). The CDR3 has 16 amino acids. V was pared by 0 bases and J by 1 base, with 13 bases between. Germline CDR1 SGHNT, CDR2 YYREEE (reference sequence). This CDR3 reads CASSLAGGGGNYGYTF. For the CDR3, the DNA is TGTGCCAGCAGCTTGGCCGGGGGGGGAGGTAACTATGGCTACACCTTC.

Points on this clone: Other DNA sequences within the sample encode an identical CDR3. The V and J genes are TRBV19 and TRBJ1-5, with D perhaps TRBD1 (5 bases). Trimming removed 5 bases at V and 0 bases at J, with 11 bases between. Germline V gene lookup returns CDR1 LNHDA and CDR2 SQIVND (reference sequence). The CDR3 is 15 amino acids. The CDR3 is CASSDRGYSNQPQHF. The CDR3 nucleotides are TGTGCCAGTAGTGACCGGGGCTATAGCAATCAGCCCCAGCATTTT. Full variable domain (remainder filled in from reference TRBV19 and TRBJ1-5): DGGITQSPKYLFRKEGQNVTLSCEQNLNHDAMYWYRQDPGQGLRLIYYSQIVNDFQKGDIAEGYSVSREKKESFPLTVTSAQKNPTAFYLCASSDRGYSNQPQHFGDGTRLSIL.

V usage is TRBV20-1 and J usage is TRBJ2-7; 7 bases align to TRBD1. This CDR3 is built from 11 residues. Per the germline V gene, CDR1 is DFQATT and CDR2 is SNEGSKA (reference sequence). Germline trimming cut 7 bases from V and 3 bases from J; bases unmatched to any gene: 3. CDR3 region: CSGQGDYEQYF. The CDR3 nucleotides are TGCAGTGGACAGGGTGACTACGAGCAGTACTTC.

V and J are TRBV11-3 and TRBJ2-1; tentatively, D is TRBD2 (6 bases). Trimming stripped 0 bases from V and 12 bases from J, with 12 bases between. Germline CDR1 SGHNT, CDR2 YENEEA. CDR3 length: 13 amino acids. The CDR3 DNA is TGTGCCAGCAGCTTAGACCTACTAGCTGGGCAGTTCTTC. Protein sequence: CASSLDLLAGQFF.

The chain recombines TRBV10-3 with TRBJ2-3; the match to TRBD2 covers 7 bases. CDR1 is ENHRY, CDR2 SYGVKD, per germline. Losses at the gene ends were 4 bases for V and 1 base for J; bases not matched to a gene: 5. The length of the CDR3 is 15 residues. CDR3 sequence (DNA): TGTGCCATCAGTGGGGGTACTAGCGGCACAGATACGCAGTATTTT. Encoded protein: CAISGGTSGTDTQYF.

CDR3 nucleotide sequence: TGTGCCAGCAGTGTTAGCGGCTACGAGCAGTACTTC. This encodes CASSVSGYEQYF. The chain employs TRBV28 and TRBJ2-5, with D possibly TRBD2 on 6 matching bases. The J call may be in error: the DNA end matches TRBJ2-7 better. The V gene's germline CDR1 is MDHEN and CDR2 SYDVKM. This CDR3 contains 12 residues.

This chain uses TRBV19 with TRBJ2-5; 9 positions match TRBD2. The CDR3 runs 14 residues. J gave up 0 bases and V 6 bases, and 2 bases lay outside the gene matches. The V gene's germline CDR1 is LNHDA and CDR2 SQIVND (reference sequence). CDR3 region: CASSRLADQETQYF. The CDR3 DNA reads as TGTGCCAGTAGCCGACTAGCGGACCAAGAGACCCAGTACTTC.

The chain joins TRBV5-4 to TRBJ2-5; possible D gene TRBD2, 7 bases. The length of the CDR3 is 14 residues. Trimming took 2 bases from V and 2 from J, leaving 10 bases between them. Germline values: CDR1 SGHNT, CDR2 YYREEE (reference sequence). CDR3 in amino acids: CASSLQGGQETQYF. DNA for the CDR3: TGTGCCAGCAGCTTACAGGGAGGGCAAGAGACCCAGTACTTC. The whole variable domain, filled in from reference TRBV5-4 and TRBJ2-5, reads ETGVTQSPTHLIKTRGQQVTLRCSSQSGHNTVSWYQQALGQGPQFIFQYYREEENGRGNFPPRFSGLQFPNYSSELNVNALELDDSALYLCASSLQGGQETQYFGPGTRLLVL.